The following is a T cell receptor (beta chain) sequence with its context. Its antigen is not known. A multiplex PCR was run with 60 Vbeta primers and 13 Jbeta primers. Clones were sequenced by immunoSEQ multiplex PCR, and TCRdb holds only the in-frame ones, with some missing. The sample contains approximately 130,000 clones, approximately 82% of which appear only once. This sample was included in a study of cytomegalovirus exposure and HLA in healthy donors. Study-wide findings and caveats: There were three CMV-associated chains whose specificity for CMV antigens was confirmed in vitro. Apparent HLA restriction characterized most CMV-associated TCR beta chains in a later analysis. With high specificity and sensitivity, the classifier reportedly diagnosed cytomegalovirus status. The records held CMV serostatus as the only immune exposure information.

V dropped 0 bases and J dropped 2; count of bases not matched to a gene: 5. This CDR3 is built from 16 residues. Per germline, CDR1 ENHRY and CDR2 SYGVKD. This receptor was identified in a man aged 45-65 years in good health and CMV-seronegative. The chain couples TRBV10-3 to TRBJ2-7; 9 positions match TRBD1. The sample was PBMCs. CDR3 nucleotide sequence: TGTGCCATCAGTGAGTCCTGGGACAGGGTGACCTACGAGCAGTACTTC. It yields the protein CAISESWDRVTYEQYF.